This passage covers 10 T cell receptor beta chains from one sample sequenced in a study of T cell changes during pregnancy in multiple sclerosis. Method: immunoSEQ multiplex PCR; TCRdb's copy keeps in-frame clones and lacks some. The repertoire holds about 40,000 clones, with roughly 92% as singletons. Specimen: peripheral blood, collected before pregnancy. The receptors come from a female donor with multiple sclerosis, enrolled in a pregnancy study.

The gene calls are TRBV7-9 and TRBJ2-7, with 10 bases identical to TRBD1. V lost 3 bases and J lost 2; bases outside the gene matches: 4. The CDR3 covers 15 residues. From germline, CDR1 is SEHNR and CDR2 FQNEAQ (reference sequence). The CDR3 loop is CASSFGTGAPYEQYF. The CDR3 nucleotides are TGTGCCAGCAGCTTTGGGACAGGGGCGCCCTACGAGCAGTACTTC.

In DNA, the CDR3 is TGTGCCAGCAGTTTCTATCCCTTCCTCAATCAGCCCCAGCATTTT. This gives the protein CASSFYPFLNQPQHF. The V gene is TRBV28, the J gene TRBJ1-5; D remains unclear. The CDR3 runs to 15 residues. Germline V gene sequence: CDR1 MDHEN, CDR2 SYDVKM. The V gene lost 3 bases and the J gene lost 3 bases, with 12 bases spanning the gap.

The rearrangement joins TRBV28 to TRBJ1-5; 8 bases line up with TRBD1. Germline V lookup: CDR1 MDHEN, CDR2 SYDVKM. This CDR3 has 14 residues. The junction had 8 bases not matched to a gene; V was cut back by 6 bases and J by 7 bases. Here the CDR3 reads CASRRTGRGQPQHF. In DNA form, the CDR3 reads TGTGCCAGCAGGAGGACAGGGAGGGGGCAGCCCCAGCATTTT.

This rearrangement joins TRBV29-1 to TRBJ1-2, with 10 bases lining up with TRBD1. Germline lookup yields CDR1 SQVTM and CDR2 ANQGSEA. V lost 0 bases and J lost 10; bases outside the gene matches: 17. The length of the CDR3 is 17 residues. For the CDR3, the DNA is TGCAGCGTTGAAGACGCTAAGTGGGACAGGGGTAGATACGACTACACCTTC. Its translation is CSVEDAKWDRGRYDYTF.

This clone was observed a single time. This chain links TRBV25-1 with TRBJ2-7; TRBD2 matches 10 bases. V shed 8 bases and J 6 bases; nucleotides not matched to a gene: 4. The CDR3 is 12 amino acids. In germline, CDR1 is MGHDK, CDR2 SYGVNS. The CDR3 DNA sequence: TGTGCCAGCGGGACTAGCGCGGGCGAGCAGTACTTC. Its translation: CASGTSAGEQYF.

The chain couples TRBV10-3 to TRBJ2-3; TRBD2 matches 8 bases. CDR3 size: 16 residues. The germline V gene has CDR1 ENHRY and CDR2 SYGVKD. The junction had 12 bases not matched to a gene; V was cut back by 6 bases and J by 4 bases. The CDR3 coding sequence is TGTGCCATCAGGGCGTCAGGGCGGGAGGATCCAGATACGCAGTATTTT. Protein product: CAIRASGREDPDTQYF.

The chain uses TRBV5-4 and TRBJ1-2; 7 bases line up with TRBD1. Looked up from germline, CDR1 is SGHNT and CDR2 is YYREEE (reference sequence). This CDR3 comprises 14 residues. J lost 4 bases, V lost 0 bases, and 3 bases had no gene match. The DNA of the CDR3 is TGTGCCAGCAGCTTGGAGGGGGCTATCTATGGCTACACCTTC. Encoded protein: CASSLEGAIYGYTF.

The chain employs TRBV6-1 and TRBJ1-2; TRBD1 is a possible D gene (5 bases). The CDR3 is 15 amino acids. Germline assignment: CDR1 MNHNS and CDR2 SASEGT. V lost 7 bases, J lost 4 bases, and 19 bases lay in between. The CDR3 bases are TGTGCCAGCAAGGGGACTTCCGACACACTCTATGGCTACACCTTC. This encodes CASKGTSDTLYGYTF.

V gene TRBV5-1 combines with J gene TRBJ1-4; D ambiguous. The V gene lost 0 bases and the J gene lost 6 bases, with 12 bases spanning the gap. CDR1 SGHRS and CDR2 YFSETQ come from the germline V gene. The CDR3 has 15 residues. The CDR3 loop is CASSLDQALDEKLFF. The CDR3 bases are TGCGCCAGCAGCTTGGATCAGGCGTTAGATGAAAAACTGTTTTTT.

The chain carries TRBV6-5 and TRBJ1-1; tentative D call: TRBD1 (5 bases). Germline CDR1 and CDR2: MNHEY and SVGAGI. V dropped 2 bases and J dropped 8 bases, with 15 bases sitting between them. This CDR3 comprises 14 residues. The CDR3 reads CASSYQRDGGEAFF. The CDR3 DNA is TGTGCCAGCAGTTACCAGCGTGACGGGGGAGAAGCTTTCTTT.